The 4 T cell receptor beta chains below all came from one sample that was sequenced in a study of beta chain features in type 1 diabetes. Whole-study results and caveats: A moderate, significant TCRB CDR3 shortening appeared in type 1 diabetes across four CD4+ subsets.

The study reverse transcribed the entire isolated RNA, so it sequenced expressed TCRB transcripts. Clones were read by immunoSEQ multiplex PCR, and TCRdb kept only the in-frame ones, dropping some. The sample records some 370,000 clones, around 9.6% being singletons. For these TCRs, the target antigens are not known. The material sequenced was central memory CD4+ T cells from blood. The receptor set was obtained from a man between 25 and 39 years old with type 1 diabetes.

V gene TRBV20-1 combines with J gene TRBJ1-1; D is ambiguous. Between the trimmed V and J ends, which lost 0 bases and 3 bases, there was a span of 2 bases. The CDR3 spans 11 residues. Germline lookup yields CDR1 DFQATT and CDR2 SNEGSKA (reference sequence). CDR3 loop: CSAREHTEAFF. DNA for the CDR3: TGCAGTGCTAGAGAACACACTGAAGCTTTCTTT.

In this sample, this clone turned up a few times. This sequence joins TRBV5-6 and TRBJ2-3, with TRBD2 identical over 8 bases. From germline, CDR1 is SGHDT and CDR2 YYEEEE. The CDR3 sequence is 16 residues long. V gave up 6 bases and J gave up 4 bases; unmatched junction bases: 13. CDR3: CASTIISGSRADTQYF. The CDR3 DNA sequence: TGTGCCAGCACCATAATCAGCGGGAGTAGGGCAGATACGCAGTATTTT.

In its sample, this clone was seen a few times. CDR3 in amino acids: CASSLTNSGGGQFF. CDR3 bases: TGTGCCAGCAGCCTCACAAACTCGGGGGGAGGGCAGTTCTTC. The V gene is TRBV6-6, the J gene TRBJ2-1, with 7 nucleotides matching TRBD2. V was clipped by 6 bases and J by 12 bases; unmatched bases: 14. The CDR3 loop spans 14 amino acids. Per the germline V gene, CDR1 is MNHNY and CDR2 is SVGAGI (reference sequence).

The CDR3 reads CASSYREYEQYF. In DNA, the CDR3 is TGTGCCAGCAGTTACAGGGAGTACGAGCAGTACTTC. J is TRBJ2-7 and V is TRBV6-5; a weak D match, TRBD2 (5 bases). The V gene's germline CDR1 is MNHEY and CDR2 SVGAGI. CDR3 length: 12 residues. V lost 2 bases and J 4 bases, leaving 6 bases between the germline ends.